A selection of T cell receptor beta chains follows, all from one sample in a study of OX40 agonist ivuxolimab in advanced cancers. Assay used: immunoSEQ multiplex PCR; TCRdb lists only in-frame clones, some missing. The sample consists of tens of thousands of clones, roughly 80% of them appearing once. Material: CD4+ or CD8+ T cells sorted from blood, obtained in a trial of the OX40 agonist ivuxolimab. The receptors stem from an adult with an advanced solid tumor such as melanoma, head and neck, liver or kidney cancer. The CDR3 runs from the conserved cysteine through the conserved F or W. D genes are given only for firm matches. Size values are once, few and many counts, or a class for expanded clones, and some rows have none.

TRBJ2-3	TRBV7-9	.	TRBD2	CASSLGGGGASTDTQYF	TGTGCCAGCAGCTTAGGAGGCGGGGGGGCCTCCACAGATACGCAGTATTTT
TRBJ2-5	TRBV10-3	once	.	CASRDTTIQETQYF	TGTGCCTCCCGGGACACTACGATCCAAGAGACCCAGTACTTC
TRBJ1-1	TRBV7-9	.	.	CASSLVGTAETKNTEAFF	TGTGCCAGCAGCTTGGTGGGGACGGCTGAAACCAAGAACACTGAAGCTTTCTTT
TRBJ1-2	TRBV30	few	TRBD1	CACPVTGGNYGYTF	TGTGCCTGCCCGGTCACAGGGGGCAACTATGGCTACACCTTC
TRBJ2-5	TRBV27	.	TRBD1	CASSTGTGGVETQYF	TGTGCCAGCAGTACAGGGACAGGGGGCGTAGAGACCCAGTACTTC
TRBJ2-1	TRBV12-5	.	TRBD2	CASGLPLSRGGRNEQFF	TGTGCTAGTGGTTTGCCACTTTCGCGGGGGGGCCGCAATGAGCAGTTCTTC
TRBJ2-1	TRBV10-2	.	TRBD2	CASSESASGGAHEQFF	TGCGCCAGCAGTGAGTCGGCCAGCGGGGGGGCCCATGAGCAGTTCTTC
TRBJ2-5	TRBV19	few	.	CASSTGRITETQYF	TGTGCCAGTAGCACAGGGCGGATTACAGAGACCCAGTACTTC
TRBJ1-1	TRBV7-3	.	.	CASSRDITGIMNTEAFF	TGTGCCAGCAGCCGGGACATAACAGGGATCATGAACACTGAAGCTTTCTTT
TRBJ1-3	TRBV5-6	.	.	CASSLRKSQSGNTIYF	TGTGCCAGCAGCTTAAGGAAGAGCCAGTCGGGAAACACCATATATTTT
TRBJ2-4	TRBV18	.	.	CASSPSRGKNIQYF	TGTGCCAGCTCACCAAGCAGGGGAAAAAACATTCAGTACTTC
TRBJ1-1	TRBV7-2	.	.	CASRKDRTPSNTEAFF	TGTGCCAGCAGGAAGGACAGAACCCCATCGAACACTGAAGCTTTCTTT
TRBJ2-6	TRBV7-2	.	TRBD1	CASRQTGTGANVLTF	TGTGCCAGCAGACAGACAGGGACCGGGGCCAACGTCCTGACTTTC
TRBJ1-6	TRBV9	.	.	CASSVGGRENSPLHF	TGTGCCAGCAGCGTAGGCGGCAGGGAAAATTCACCCCTCCACTTT
TRBJ1-3	TRBV5-1	.	.	CASSSGTRGNTIYF	TGCGCCAGCAGCAGTGGGACCCGAGGGAACACCATATATTTT
TRBJ2-5	TRBV30	once	.	CAWSNQVQETQYF	TGTGCCTGGAGTAATCAGGTACAAGAGACCCAGTACTTC
TRBJ2-5	TRBV6-6	.	TRBD1	CASRRGRETQYF	TGTGCCAGCCGCAGGGGGCGGGAGACCCAGTACTTC
TRBJ1-4	TRBV13	.	.	CASSSMGRSPTNEKLFF	TGTGCCAGCAGCTCTATGGGACGGAGCCCAACTAATGAAAAACTGTTTTTT
TRBJ2-4	TRBV2	.	.	CASSEAGAQGAKNIQYF	TGTGCCAGCAGTGAAGCAGGGGCCCAGGGGGCCAAAAACATTCAGTACTTC
TRBJ1-1	TRBV9	.	.	CASSASNAPGGAFF	TGTGCCAGCAGCGCCTCCAACGCCCCGGGGGGAGCTTTCTTT
TRBJ2-3	TRBV7-6	.	.	CASSPGDSPDTQYF	TGTGCCAGCAGCCCGGGGGACTCCCCAGATACGCAGTATTTT
TRBJ1-2	TRBV11-2	.	TRBD1	CASSHSGGAGYGYTF	TGTGCCAGCAGCCATTCAGGGGGCGCGGGGTATGGCTACACCTTC
TRBJ2-5	TRBV11-1	.	TRBD1	CASSLGDRSVYGTQYF	TGTGCCAGCAGCTTAGGGGACAGAAGCGTCTACGGGACCCAGTACTTC
TRBJ2-1	TRBV10-3	.	TRBD1	CAIGGTGSGLPALQFF	TGTGCCATCGGTGGGACAGGGTCAGGACTCCCAGCTTTGCAGTTCTTC
TRBJ2-5	TRBV15	few	.	CATGWGGGEETQYF	TGTGCCACCGGATGGGGAGGCGGGGAAGAGACCCAGTACTTC
TRBJ2-1	TRBV2	.	TRBD1	CASSEARGQGNNEQFF	TGTGCCAGCAGTGAAGCACGCGGACAGGGGAACAATGAGCAGTTCTTC
TRBJ1-6	TRBV23-1	.	TRBD1	CASSQITISSLGQGSSGSPLHF	TGCGCCAGCAGTCAAATAACTATATCAAGCCTCGGACAGGGATCAAGTGGTTCACCCCTCCACTTT
TRBJ1-6	TRBV6-5	.	.	CASSYSPPAGNSPLHF	TGTGCCAGCAGTTACTCCCCCCCCGCCGGAAATTCACCCCTCCACTTT
TRBJ1-2	TRBV9	.	.	CASSRGFGYGYTF	TGTGCCAGCAGCAGGGGGTTCGGCTATGGCTACACCTTC
TRBJ1-4	TRBV28	once	.	CASSFEEKLFF	TGTGCCAGCAGTTTCGAGGAAAAACTGTTTTTT
TRBJ1-5	TRBV19	.	.	CASSMGIANQPQHF	TGTGCCAGTAGTATGGGCATTGCGAATCAGCCCCAGCATTTT
TRBJ1-1	TRBV29-1	.	.	CSVGADYMRSEAFF	TGCAGCGTTGGGGCGGATTACATGAGGAGTGAAGCTTTCTTT
TRBJ1-1	TRBV2	once	.	CASSEHRVNTEAFF	TGTGCCAGCAGTGAACACAGGGTGAACACTGAAGCTTTCTTT
TRBJ2-7	TRBV29-1	.	.	CSVRVRYEQYF	TGCAGCGTCAGAGTTCGCTACGAGCAGTACTTC
TRBJ2-5	TRBV10-3	.	.	CAISRGGVEETQYF	TGTGCCATCAGTCGGGGCGGGGTTGAAGAGACCCAGTACTTC
TRBJ2-7	TRBV4-1	.	.	CANSTYEQYF	TGCGCCAACAGTACCTACGAGCAGTACTTC
TRBJ1-1	TRBV11-3	.	.	CASSSGGRNTEAFF	TGTGCCAGCAGCTCTGGGGGGCGGAACACTGAAGCTTTCTTT
TRBJ2-7	TRBV5-6	.	.	CASSLEVGYEQYF	TGTGCCAGCAGCTTGGAGGTCGGCTACGAGCAGTACTTC
TRBJ2-7	TRBV27	.	.	CASKGRGGGPYEQYF	TGTGCCAGCAAGGGGAGGGGGGGAGGCCCCTACGAGCAGTACTTC
TRBJ1-1	TRBV10-3	.	.	CAISESYSLNTAEAFF	TGTGCCATCAGTGAGTCGTACAGCTTGAACACCGCCGAAGCTTTCTTT
TRBJ2-3	TRBV6-1	.	.	CASSANKAGGTDTQYF	TGTGCCAGCAGTGCAAACAAGGCCGGGGGCACAGATACGCAGTATTTT
TRBJ2-3	TRBV7-6	.	.	CASSLGRSDTQYF	TGTGCCAGCAGCTTAGGAAGGTCAGATACGCAGTATTTT
TRBJ1-6	TRBV6-5	.	.	CASSYSSGPRNSPLHF	TGTGCCAGCAGTTACTCGTCGGGGCCTCGGAATTCACCCCTCCACTTT
TRBJ1-2	TRBV6-5	.	.	CASGGYLYGYTF	TGTGCCAGCGGAGGGTATCTCTATGGCTACACCTTC
TRBJ1-1	TRBV5-4	.	TRBD1	CASAQGVNTEAFF	TGTGCCAGCGCACAGGGGGTAAACACTGAAGCTTTCTTT
TRBJ2-1	TRBV5-4	.	.	CASSFPYNEQFF	TGTGCCAGCAGCTTTCCCTATAATGAGCAGTTCTTC
TRBJ2-1	TRBV19	once	.	CASSPSESYNEQFF	TGTGCCAGTAGTCCTAGCGAATCCTACAATGAGCAGTTCTTC
TRBJ2-3	TRBV7-9	.	.	CASSLGAVSSTDTQYF	TGTGCCAGCAGCTTAGGGGCCGTCTCTAGCACAGATACGCAGTATTTT
TRBJ1-1	TRBV27	.	TRBD1	CASTDREGTEAFF	TGTGCCAGCACGGACAGGGAGGGCACTGAAGCTTTCTTT
TRBJ2-2	TRBV6-5	.	.	CASSYSSATNTGELFF	TGTGCCAGTAGTTACTCAAGCGCGACGAACACCGGGGAGCTGTTTTTT
TRBJ1-1	TRBV30	.	TRBD1	CAWRDRGAAEAFF	TGTGCCTGGAGGGACAGGGGGGCCGCTGAAGCTTTCTTT
TRBJ1-4	TRBV6-6	.	TRBD1	CASSRTGGVANEKLFF	TGTGCCAGCAGCAGGACAGGGGGAGTAGCTAATGAAAAACTGTTTTTT
TRBJ2-5	TRBV18	.	.	CASSPDGTWVIGETQYF	TGTGCCAGCTCACCAGACGGGACATGGGTGATTGGAGAGACCCAGTACTTC
TRBJ2-5	TRBV30	.	.	CAWGGGGETQYF	TGTGCCTGGGGTGGGGGGGGCGAGACCCAGTACTTC
TRBJ2-5	TRBV29-1	.	TRBD1	CSVSSWDRGLETQYF	TGCAGCGTTTCCAGCTGGGACAGGGGGCTGGAGACCCAGTACTTC
TRBJ2-4	TRBV7-9	.	TRBD1	CASSSTGEAKNIQYF	TGTGCCAGCAGCTCCACAGGGGAAGCCAAAAACATTCAGTACTTC
TRBJ2-1	TRBV7-9	.	.	CASSLDIRQFF	TGTGCCAGCAGCCTGGATATACGGCAGTTCTTC